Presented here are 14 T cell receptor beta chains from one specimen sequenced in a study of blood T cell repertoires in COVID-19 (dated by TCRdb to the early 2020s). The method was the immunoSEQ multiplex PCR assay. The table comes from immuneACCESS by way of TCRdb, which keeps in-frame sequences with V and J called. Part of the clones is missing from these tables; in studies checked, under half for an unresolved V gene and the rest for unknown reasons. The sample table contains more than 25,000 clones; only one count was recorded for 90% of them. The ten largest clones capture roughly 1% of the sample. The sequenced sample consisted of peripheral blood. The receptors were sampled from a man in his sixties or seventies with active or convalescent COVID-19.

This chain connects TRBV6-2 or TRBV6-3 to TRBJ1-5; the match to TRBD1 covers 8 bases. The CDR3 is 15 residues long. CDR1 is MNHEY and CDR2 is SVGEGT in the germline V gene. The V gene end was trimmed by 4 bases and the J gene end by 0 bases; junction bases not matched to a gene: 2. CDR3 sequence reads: CASSSDRASNQPQHF. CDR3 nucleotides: TGTGCCAGCAGTTCGGACAGGGCTAGCAATCAGCCCCAGCATTTT.

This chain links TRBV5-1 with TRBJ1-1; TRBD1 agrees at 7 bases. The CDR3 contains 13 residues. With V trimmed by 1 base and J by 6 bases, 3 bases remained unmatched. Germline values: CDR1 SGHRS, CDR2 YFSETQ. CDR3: CASSLRGLAEAFF. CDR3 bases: TGCGCCAGCAGCTTGAGGGGGCTCGCTGAAGCTTTCTTT.

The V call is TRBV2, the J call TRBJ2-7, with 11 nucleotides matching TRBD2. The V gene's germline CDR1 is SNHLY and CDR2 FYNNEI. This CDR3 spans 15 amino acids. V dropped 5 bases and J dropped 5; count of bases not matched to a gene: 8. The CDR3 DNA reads TGTGCCAGCAGTCCCGGGACTAGCGGCGTCCACGAGCAGTACTTC. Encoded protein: CASSPGTSGVHEQYF.

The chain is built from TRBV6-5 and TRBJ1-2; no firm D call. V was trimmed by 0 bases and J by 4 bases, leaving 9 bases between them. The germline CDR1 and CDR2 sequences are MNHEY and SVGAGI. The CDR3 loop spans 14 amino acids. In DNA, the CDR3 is TGTGCCAGCAGTTACTCGAGGGAGGGCTATGGCTACACCTTC. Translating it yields CASSYSREGYGYTF.

The CDR3 nucleotides are TGCGCCAGCCGGGGGTGGGACTACTCCTACAATGAGCAGTTCTTC. It translates to CASRGWDYSYNEQFF. The genes are TRBV10-1 and TRBJ2-1; 7 nucleotides agree with TRBD2. Germline CDR1 reads WNHNN; CDR2 reads SYGVQD (reference sequence). J gave up 0 bases and V 8 bases, and 7 bases lay outside the gene matches. This CDR3 region has 15 residues.

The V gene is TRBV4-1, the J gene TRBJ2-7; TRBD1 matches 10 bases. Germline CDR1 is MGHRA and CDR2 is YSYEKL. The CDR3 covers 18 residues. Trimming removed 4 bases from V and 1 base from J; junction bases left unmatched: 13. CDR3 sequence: CASSPPRTGGVLSYEQYF. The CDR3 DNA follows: TGCGCCAGCAGCCCCCCTCGGACAGGGGGAGTTCTTTCCTACGAGCAGTACTTC.

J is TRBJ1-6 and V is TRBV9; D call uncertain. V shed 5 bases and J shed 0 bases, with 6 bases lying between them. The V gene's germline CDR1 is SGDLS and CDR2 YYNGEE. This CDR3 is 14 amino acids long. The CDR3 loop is CASRGSSYNSPLHF. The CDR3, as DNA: TGTGCCAGCAGGGGGAGCTCCTATAATTCACCCCTCCACTTT.

The CDR3 reads CASSTGQGENEAFF. The CDR3 nucleotides read TGCGCCAGCAGCACGGGACAGGGGGAGAATGAAGCTTTCTTT. The chain is built from TRBV5-1 and TRBJ1-1; 11 bases line up with TRBD1. Looked up from germline, CDR1 is SGHRS and CDR2 is YFSETQ. V shed 4 bases and J 7 bases; nucleotides not matched to a gene: 6. The CDR3 runs 14 residues. The full variable domain, its missing parts supplied by reference TRBV5-1 and TRBJ1-1, is KAGVTQTPRYLIKTRGQQVTLSCSPISGHRSVSWYQQTPGQGLQFLFEYFSETQRNKGNFPGRFSGRQFSNSRSEMNVSTLELGDSALYLCASSTGQGENEAFFGQGTRLTVV.

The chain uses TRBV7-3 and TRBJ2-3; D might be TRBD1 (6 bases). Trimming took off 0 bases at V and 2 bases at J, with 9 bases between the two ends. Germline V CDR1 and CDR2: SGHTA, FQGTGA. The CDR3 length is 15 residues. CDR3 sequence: CASSLTGHHTDTQYF. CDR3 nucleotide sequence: TGTGCCAGCAGCTTAACGGGACATCACACAGATACGCAGTATTTT.

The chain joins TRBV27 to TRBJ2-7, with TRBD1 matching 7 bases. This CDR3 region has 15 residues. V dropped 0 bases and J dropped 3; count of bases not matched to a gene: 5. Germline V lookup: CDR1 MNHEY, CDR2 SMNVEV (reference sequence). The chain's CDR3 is CASSLSWQGVYEQYF. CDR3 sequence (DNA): TGTGCCAGCAGTTTATCGTGGCAGGGGGTCTACGAGCAGTACTTC.

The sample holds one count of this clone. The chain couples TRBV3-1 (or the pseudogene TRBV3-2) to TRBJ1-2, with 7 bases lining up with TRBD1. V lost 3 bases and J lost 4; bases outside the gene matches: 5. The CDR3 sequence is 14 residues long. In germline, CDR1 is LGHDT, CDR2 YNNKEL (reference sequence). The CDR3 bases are TGTGCCAGCAGCCACCTAGGGGGCACCTATGGCTACACCTTC. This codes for CASSHLGGTYGYTF.

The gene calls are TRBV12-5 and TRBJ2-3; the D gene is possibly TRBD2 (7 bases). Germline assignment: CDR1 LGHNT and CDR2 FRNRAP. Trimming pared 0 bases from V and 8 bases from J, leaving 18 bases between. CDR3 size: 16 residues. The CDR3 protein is CASGLVYGGGVGTQYF. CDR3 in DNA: TGTGCTAGTGGTTTGGTATATGGGGGGGGCGTGGGTACGCAGTATTTT.

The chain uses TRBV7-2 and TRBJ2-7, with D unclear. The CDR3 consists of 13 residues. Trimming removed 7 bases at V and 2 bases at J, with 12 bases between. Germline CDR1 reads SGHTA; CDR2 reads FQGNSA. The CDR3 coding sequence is TGTGCCAGCAACCGGTACGGTACCTACGAGCAGTACTTC. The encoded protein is CASNRYGTYEQYF.

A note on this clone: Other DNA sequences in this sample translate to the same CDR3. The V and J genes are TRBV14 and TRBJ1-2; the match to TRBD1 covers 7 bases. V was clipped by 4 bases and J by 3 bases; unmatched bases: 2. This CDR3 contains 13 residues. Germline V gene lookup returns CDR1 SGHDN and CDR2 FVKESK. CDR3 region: CASSRDRDYGYTF. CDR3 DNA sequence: TGTGCCAGCAGCCGCGACAGGGACTATGGCTACACCTTC.